The clone carrying this T cell receptor beta chain was seen repeatedly, ten times or more. A library of TCRbeta sequences, prepared with unique molecular identifiers, was generated. TCRdb ran MiXCR on the PCR reads and lists one entry per CDR3 protein. The table has hundreds of thousands of distinct CDR3 sequences, 16% seen once. This sample was included in a study of T-cell reconstitution after alpha-beta-depleted transplantation in children. The germline V gene encodes CDR1 DFQATT and CDR2 SNEGSKA (reference sequence). The V segment lost 3 bases and the J segment 3 bases; nucleotides outside the gene matches: 5. This CDR3 region has 14 residues.

This chain links TRBV20-1 with TRBJ1-5, with 7 bases aligning to TRBD1. The sequence came from a human donor who donated a stem cell graft to a child with acute myeloid leukemia. The sequencing used PBMCs from the stem cell graft donor, collected from the stem cell graft. This CDR3 is CSASSGQYNQPQHF. Written as DNA, the CDR3 is TGCAGTGCTAGCTCGGGACAGTACAATCAGCCCCAGCATTTT.